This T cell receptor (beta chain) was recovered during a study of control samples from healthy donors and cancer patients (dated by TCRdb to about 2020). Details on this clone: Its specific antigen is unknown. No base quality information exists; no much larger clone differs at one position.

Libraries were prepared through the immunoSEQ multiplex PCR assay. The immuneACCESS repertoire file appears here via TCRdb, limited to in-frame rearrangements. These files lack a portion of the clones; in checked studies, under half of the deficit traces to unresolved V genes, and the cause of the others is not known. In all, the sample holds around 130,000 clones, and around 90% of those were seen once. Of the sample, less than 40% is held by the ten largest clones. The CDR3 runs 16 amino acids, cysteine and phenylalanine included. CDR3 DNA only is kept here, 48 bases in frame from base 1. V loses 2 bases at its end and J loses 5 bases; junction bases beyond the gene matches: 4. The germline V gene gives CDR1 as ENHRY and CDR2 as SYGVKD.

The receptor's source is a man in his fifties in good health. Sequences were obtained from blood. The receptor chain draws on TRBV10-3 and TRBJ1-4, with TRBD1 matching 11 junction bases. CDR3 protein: CAISEGQGAGNEKLFF. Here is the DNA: TGTGCCATCAGTGAGGGACAGGGGGCAGGGAATGAAAAACTGTTTTTT.